These T cell receptor beta chains were read from a single sample in a study of identifying expanded T cells in peripheral blood. Profiled with immunoSEQ multiplex PCR; TCRdb holds only in-frame clones, not every one. Of roughly 120,000 clones listed, 88% are singletons. Sequencing input: blood. The receptors stem from a person aged 18 to 70 in good health. CDR3s include the opening cysteine and the closing phenylalanine or tryptophan. The D gene is left open where the match is weak. The size entry is marked missing in some rows and otherwise reads once, few, many or a size class.

d_gene: .
abundance: .
len: 14
j_gene: TRBJ2-7
v_gene: TRBV19
CDR3nt: TGTGCCAGTAGTTCTATCGGTTCAGGGGACGAGCAGTACTTC
CDR3aa: CASSSIGSGDEQYF

d_gene: .
abundance: .
len: 13
j_gene: TRBJ2-3
v_gene: TRBV11-2
CDR3nt: TGTGCCAGCAGCTTAGGAAACACAGATACGCAGTATTTT
CDR3aa: CASSLGNTDTQYF

d_gene: .
abundance: medium-sized
len: 17
j_gene: TRBJ1-5
v_gene: TRBV2
CDR3nt: TGTGCCAGCAGTGAAGCAGGGGGACCGCCAAGCAATCAGCCCCAGCATTTT
CDR3aa: CASSEAGGPPSNQPQHF

d_gene: .
abundance: once
len: 14
j_gene: TRBJ2-7
v_gene: TRBV5-6
CDR3nt: TGTGCCAGCAGCTACCTGACAAGGTACTACGAGCAGTACTTC
CDR3aa: CASSYLTRYYEQYF

d_gene: TRBD1
abundance: .
len: 18
j_gene: TRBJ2-5
v_gene: TRBV5-1
CDR3nt: TGCGCCAGCAGCTTGACCTTACGGACAGGCGGAAGCGGAGGGACCCAGTACTTC
CDR3aa: CASSLTLRTGGSGGTQYF

d_gene: .
abundance: .
len: 12
j_gene: TRBJ2-1
v_gene: TRBV2
CDR3nt: TGTGCCAGCAGTGAAGTACGGACGGGGCAGTTCTTC
CDR3aa: CASSEVRTGQFF

d_gene: .
abundance: .
len: 12
j_gene: TRBJ2-5
v_gene: TRBV2
CDR3nt: TGTGCCAGCAGGACAGAGGAAGAGACCCAGTACTTC
CDR3aa: CASRTEEETQYF

d_gene: .
abundance: .
len: 16
j_gene: TRBJ2-5
v_gene: TRBV7-6
CDR3nt: TGTGCCAGCAGCTCCTACCGTATAGGGGACCAAGAGACCCAGTACTTC
CDR3aa: CASSSYRIGDQETQYF

d_gene: TRBD1
abundance: .
len: 16
j_gene: TRBJ1-2
v_gene: TRBV28
CDR3nt: TGTGCCAGCAGTCCCATTGACAGGGGGGCATTCTATGGCTACACCTTC
CDR3aa: CASSPIDRGAFYGYTF

d_gene: TRBD2
abundance: .
len: 13
j_gene: TRBJ2-2
v_gene: TRBV10-1
CDR3nt: TGCGCCAGCAGTGGGCTAGCGGGAGGGGAGCTGTTTTTT
CDR3aa: CASSGLAGGELFF

d_gene: TRBD1
abundance: .
len: 14
j_gene: TRBJ1-1
v_gene: TRBV10-2
CDR3nt: TGCGCCAGCAGTGAGTCATTGGGCACAGGGGGGGCTTTCTTT
CDR3aa: CASSESLGTGGAFF

d_gene: .
abundance: .
len: 14
j_gene: TRBJ1-4
v_gene: TRBV9
CDR3nt: TGTGCCAGCAGCGTAAGTGCAACTAATGAAAAACTGTTTTTT
CDR3aa: CASSVSATNEKLFF

d_gene: .
abundance: .
len: 15
j_gene: TRBJ2-1
v_gene: TRBV12-5
CDR3nt: TGTGCTAGTGGTTTAGGGCAGGGGATCCCCAATGAGCAGTTCTTC
CDR3aa: CASGLGQGIPNEQFF

d_gene: .
abundance: .
len: 13
j_gene: TRBJ2-3
v_gene: TRBV7-9
CDR3nt: TGTGCCAGCTTCGGGCCAGCGACCGATACGCAGTATTTT
CDR3aa: CASFGPATDTQYF

d_gene: .
abundance: .
len: 13
j_gene: TRBJ2-7
v_gene: TRBV7-2
CDR3nt: TGTGCCAGCAGATATGGACAATCCTACGAGCAGTACTTC
CDR3aa: CASRYGQSYEQYF

d_gene: .
abundance: once
len: 16
j_gene: TRBJ1-3
v_gene: TRBV28
CDR3nt: TGTGCCAGCACCTCAGAGAGTGCCGCTCTTGGAAACACCATATATTTT
CDR3aa: CASTSESAALGNTIYF

d_gene: .
abundance: .
len: 15
j_gene: TRBJ1-5
v_gene: TRBV7-2
CDR3nt: TGTGCCAGCAGCTGGGCCGCAGGGGCTGAACAGCCCCAGCATTTT
CDR3aa: CASSWAAGAEQPQHF

d_gene: TRBD1
abundance: .
len: 13
j_gene: TRBJ1-1
v_gene: TRBV7-8
CDR3nt: TGTGCCAGCAGTCTGGGACAGATAACTGAAGCTTTCTTT
CDR3aa: CASSLGQITEAFF

d_gene: .
abundance: .
len: 16
j_gene: TRBJ2-2
v_gene: TRBV5-1
CDR3nt: TGCGCCAGCCGGACGGCGCATTCGCCAAACACCGGGGAGCTGTTTTTT
CDR3aa: CASRTAHSPNTGELFF

d_gene: .
abundance: .
len: 14
j_gene: TRBJ2-1
v_gene: TRBV6-1
CDR3nt: TGTGCCAGCAGTGATGGGGTACGGAGCAATGAGCAGTTCTTC
CDR3aa: CASSDGVRSNEQFF

d_gene: .
abundance: .
len: 14
j_gene: TRBJ2-2
v_gene: TRBV6-6
CDR3nt: TGTGCCAGCAGTTTCCGGGTGGACACCGGGGAGCTGTTTTTT
CDR3aa: CASSFRVDTGELFF

d_gene: TRBD2
abundance: .
len: 16
j_gene: TRBJ2-7
v_gene: TRBV29-1
CDR3nt: TGCAGCGTTGAGCCGGGACTAGCGGGAGTCACCTACGAGCAGTACTTC
CDR3aa: CSVEPGLAGVTYEQYF

d_gene: .
abundance: .
len: 14
j_gene: TRBJ2-3
v_gene: TRBV9
CDR3nt: TGTGCCAGCAGCGCGCTGGGTAGCACAGATACGCAGTATTTT
CDR3aa: CASSALGSTDTQYF

d_gene: .
abundance: .
len: 13
j_gene: TRBJ2-5
v_gene: TRBV7-9
CDR3nt: TGTGCCAGCAGCCCGACCGCGGGAGAGACCCAGTACTTC
CDR3aa: CASSPTAGETQYF

d_gene: .
abundance: .
len: 14
j_gene: TRBJ1-6
v_gene: TRBV6-5
CDR3nt: TGTGCCAGCACCCTAGACAGGACCGATTCACCCCTCCACTTT
CDR3aa: CASTLDRTDSPLHF

d_gene: .
abundance: .
len: 14
j_gene: TRBJ1-5
v_gene: TRBV6-1
CDR3nt: TGTGCCAGCAGTGAATCGACGGGGAGGGGGCCCCAGCATTTT
CDR3aa: CASSESTGRGPQHF

d_gene: .
abundance: .
len: 14
j_gene: TRBJ2-2
v_gene: TRBV5-1
CDR3nt: TGCGCCAGCCTTGAGGGGAGTACCACCGGGGAGCTGTTTTTT
CDR3aa: CASLEGSTTGELFF

d_gene: .
abundance: once
len: 13
j_gene: TRBJ1-2
v_gene: TRBV6-6
CDR3nt: TGTGCCAGCAGCCGAGACGGACCCGATGGCTACACCTTC
CDR3aa: CASSRDGPDGYTF

d_gene: TRBD1
abundance: .
len: 13
j_gene: TRBJ2-3
v_gene: TRBV29-1
CDR3nt: TGCAGCGTCAGGGGGACACTAGGGAATACGCAGTATTTT
CDR3aa: CSVRGTLGNTQYF

d_gene: .
abundance: .
len: 18
j_gene: TRBJ1-1
v_gene: TRBV5-8
CDR3nt: TGTGCCAGCAAAAGTCGGGGGGCTCCACCCCAAAGTAACACTGAAGCTTTCTTT
CDR3aa: CASKSRGAPPQSNTEAFF

d_gene: .
abundance: .
len: 12
j_gene: TRBJ1-2
v_gene: TRBV2
CDR3nt: TGTGCCAGCAGTGAACTGACCTATGGCTACACCTTC
CDR3aa: CASSELTYGYTF

d_gene: TRBD1
abundance: .
len: 13
j_gene: TRBJ2-7
v_gene: TRBV6-6
CDR3nt: TGTGCCAGCAGTAATGGACAGGGATACGAGCAGTACTTC
CDR3aa: CASSNGQGYEQYF

d_gene: .
abundance: .
len: 14
j_gene: TRBJ1-1
v_gene: TRBV7-6
CDR3nt: TGTGCCAGCAGCTTAGGGCAGGGAAGCCCTGAAGCTTTCTTT
CDR3aa: CASSLGQGSPEAFF

d_gene: .
abundance: .
len: 13
j_gene: TRBJ1-2
v_gene: TRBV30
CDR3nt: TGTGCCTGGAGTGGTCTTAACATCTATGGCTACACCTTC
CDR3aa: CAWSGLNIYGYTF

d_gene: TRBD2
abundance: .
len: 16
j_gene: TRBJ2-7
v_gene: TRBV28
CDR3nt: TGTGCCAGCAGTTTTCCCCTAGCGGGTGTAACCTACGAGCAGTACTTC
CDR3aa: CASSFPLAGVTYEQYF

d_gene: TRBD1
abundance: few
len: 13
j_gene: TRBJ2-5
v_gene: TRBV28
CDR3nt: TGTGCCAGCAGCGGACAGGGCCCAGAGACCCAGTACTTC
CDR3aa: CASSGQGPETQYF

d_gene: .
abundance: .
len: 14
j_gene: TRBJ2-5
v_gene: TRBV11-2
CDR3nt: TGTGCCAGCAGCTTCACCCCTGGGCAAGAGACCCAGTACTTC
CDR3aa: CASSFTPGQETQYF

d_gene: TRBD1
abundance: .
len: 16
j_gene: TRBJ2-5
v_gene: TRBV12-5
CDR3nt: TGTGCTAGTGGCCGCGGACAGGGGGCGAATGGCGAGACCCAGTACTTC
CDR3aa: CASGRGQGANGETQYF

d_gene: .
abundance: .
len: 14
j_gene: TRBJ2-7
v_gene: TRBV27
CDR3nt: TGTGCCAGCAGTTTAGGGGGTTTAGGGGCGGAACAGTACTTC
CDR3aa: CASSLGGLGAEQYF

d_gene: .
abundance: .
len: 12
j_gene: TRBJ2-7
v_gene: TRBV18
CDR3nt: TGTGCCAGCTCACGGGGGGACTACGAGCAGTACTTC
CDR3aa: CASSRGDYEQYF

d_gene: .
abundance: .
len: 15
j_gene: TRBJ2-1
v_gene: TRBV18
CDR3nt: TGTGCCAGCTCACCAATCGGGAGACCCGACAATGAGCAGTTCTTC
CDR3aa: CASSPIGRPDNEQFF

d_gene: .
abundance: .
len: 16
j_gene: TRBJ2-3
v_gene: TRBV7-9
CDR3nt: TGTGCCAGCAGCGCTTCCGGGACTCAAACAACAGCTACGCAGTATTTT
CDR3aa: CASSASGTQTTATQYF

d_gene: .
abundance: .
len: 14
j_gene: TRBJ2-2
v_gene: TRBV4-2
CDR3nt: TGTGCCAGCAGCCAAGATTGGGCTTCCGGGGAGCTGTTTTTT
CDR3aa: CASSQDWASGELFF

d_gene: .
abundance: .
len: 17
j_gene: TRBJ1-1
v_gene: TRBV7-9
CDR3nt: TGTGCCAGCAGCTTAGCACACCGGGGCCCCGGAGGAGGTGAAGCTTTCTTT
CDR3aa: CASSLAHRGPGGGEAFF

d_gene: TRBD1
abundance: .
len: 13
j_gene: TRBJ1-5
v_gene: TRBV29-1
CDR3nt: TGCAGCGTTGAAGAGGCAGGGGGATCGCCCCAGCATTTT
CDR3aa: CSVEEAGGSPQHF

d_gene: TRBD1
abundance: .
len: 13
j_gene: TRBJ2-7
v_gene: TRBV5-8
CDR3nt: TGTGCCAGCAGCTTGTACAGGGGGCTCGAGCAGTACTTC
CDR3aa: CASSLYRGLEQYF

d_gene: .
abundance: .
len: 16
j_gene: TRBJ2-2
v_gene: TRBV9
CDR3nt: TGTGCCAGCAGCGTTCGAGGGCCAAGCCCTGGAGGGGAGCTGTTTTTT
CDR3aa: CASSVRGPSPGGELFF

d_gene: .
abundance: .
len: 12
j_gene: TRBJ1-2
v_gene: TRBV2
CDR3nt: TGTGCCAGCGGACCAAGCTCTTGGGGCTACACCTTC
CDR3aa: CASGPSSWGYTF